This T cell receptor beta chain was found in a study of beta chain features in type 1 diabetes. Concerning this clone itself: Its antigen is undetermined.

Expressed TCRB transcripts were sequenced because the entire RNA isolate underwent reverse transcription. Only in-frame clones appear in the TCRdb table, and some are missing; sequencing was by immunoSEQ multiplex PCR. This sample carries 300,000 or so clones, roughly an eighth of them seen once, and the ten largest clones take around 0.016%. CD45RO/CCR7/CD25/CD127/CD95/CD27 sorting isolated CD4+ naive, central memory, regulatory and stem cell-like memory cells. The CDR3 contains 13 residues. V lost 11 bases, J lost 2 bases, and 4 bases stayed unmatched. Germline V gene data show CDR1 as MNHEY and CDR2 as SVGAGI. Study-level results: The study left unresolved whether HLA type influences TCRB rearrangement. Shorter TCRB CDR3s, moderately but significantly so, marked every one of the four CD4+ subsets in Type 1 diabetes patients. Comparison showed that naive, central memory and Treg TCRB repertoires appeared more similar among patients than among healthy donors.

The TCR comes from a man under 40 with type 1 diabetes. The sample consisted of naive CD4+ T cells from blood. This chain uses TRBV6-5 with TRBJ2-1, with 9 bases fitting TRBD2. CDR3: CASSGTPYNEQFF. CDR3 DNA sequence: TGTGCCTCTAGCGGGACTCCCTACAATGAGCAGTTCTTC.